Listed here are 15 T cell receptor beta chains from one sample, sequenced in a study of blood T cell repertoires in COVID-19. Method: immunoSEQ multiplex PCR; TCRdb's copy keeps in-frame clones and lacks some. This table has hundreds of thousands of clones, less than 85% appearing once. The sample consisted of PBMCs or T cells enriched from blood (not recorded which). These receptors originate from a man aged 40-49 years who had recovered from COVID-19.

The chain is built from TRBV10-2 and TRBJ1-1; D is unclear. Germline values: CDR1 WSHSY, CDR2 SAAADI. This CDR3 spans 11 amino acids. Deletions cut 1 base from V and 5 bases from J, with 2 bases between. CDR3 sequence: CASSELTEAFF. The CDR3 DNA sequence: TGCGCCAGCAGTGAGTTAACTGAAGCTTTCTTT.

The chain recombines TRBV11-3 with TRBJ1-6, with 7 positions matching TRBD1. Germline V gives CDR1 SGHNT, CDR2 YENEEA. V dropped 9 bases and J dropped 9; count of bases not matched to a gene: 8. The length of the CDR3 is 13 residues. In DNA, the CDR3 is TGTGCCAGTCGAGGGACAGATCGTTCACCCCTCCACTTT. Translation gives CASRGTDRSPLHF.

The rearrangement joins TRBV14 to TRBJ1-1, with a weak D call TRBD1 (6 bases). CDR3 length: 16 residues. V lost 0 bases to trimming and J lost 0 bases, with 11 bases between them. The germline V gene encodes CDR1 SGHDN and CDR2 FVKESK. The CDR3 sequence: CASSQDLTGMNTEAFF. The CDR3 nucleotides are TGTGCCAGCAGCCAAGATTTGACAGGTATGAACACTGAAGCTTTCTTT.

The rearrangement uses TRBV5-4 and TRBJ2-7; 11 nucleotides line up with TRBD2. Trimming cost V 5 bases and J 4 bases; bases outside gene matches: 2. This CDR3 spans 13 amino acids. CDR1 SGHNT and CDR2 YYREEE come from the germline V gene (reference sequence). CDR3 in DNA: TGTGCCAGCAGGACTAGCGGGAATTACGAGCAGTACTTC. This encodes CASRTSGNYEQYF. Together with reference TRBV5-4 and TRBJ2-7, the CDR3 gives the full variable domain: ETGVTQSPTHLIKTRGQQVTLRCSSQSGHNTVSWYQQALGQGPQFIFQYYREEENGRGNFPPRFSGLQFPNYSSELNVNALELDDSALYLCASRTSGNYEQYFGPGTRLTVT.

The V call is TRBV30, the J call TRBJ2-7; TRBD1 matches at 7 bases. V was clipped by 2 bases and J by 2 bases; unmatched bases: 6. There are 14 residues in the CDR3. Germline V gene data show CDR1 as GTSNPN and CDR2 as SVGIG (reference sequence). CDR3 region: CAWSPDRTAYEQYF. The DNA for the CDR3 is TGTGCCTGGAGTCCGGACAGGACTGCCTACGAGCAGTACTTC.

The chain couples TRBV19 to TRBJ2-7, with 11 bases matching TRBD1. The CDR3 length is 16 residues. Germline CDR1 is LNHDA and CDR2 is SQIVND (reference sequence). V lost 2 bases and J lost 3; bases outside the gene matches: 6. This CDR3 reads CASSISRTGGLYEQYF. The CDR3 nucleotides are TGTGCCAGTAGTATATCGAGGACAGGGGGCCTCTACGAGCAGTACTTC.

V usage is TRBV7-6 and J usage is TRBJ2-5, with TRBD1 matching 8 bases. Germline V CDR1 and CDR2: SGHVS, FNYEAQ. V shed 5 bases and J 1 base; nucleotides not matched to a gene: 6. CDR3 length: 15 amino acids. The CDR3 nucleotides read TGTGCCAGCAGCGCAATGACAGGGGCCCAAGAGACCCAGTACTTC. It translates to CASSAMTGAQETQYF.

The genes are TRBV9 and TRBJ2-7, with TRBD2 as a possible D gene (5 bases). Trimming removed 0 bases from V and 7 bases from J, with 14 bases in between. Germline CDR1 is SGDLS and CDR2 is YYNGEE. CDR3 size: 14 residues. Here the CDR3 DNA reads TGTGCCAGCAGCGTAGCCGGGAACGGTAGGGAGCAGTACTTC. As protein: CASSVAGNGREQYF.

The gene calls are TRBV30 and TRBJ2-7; 7 bases match TRBD2. The length of the CDR3 is 13 residues. From germline, CDR1 is GTSNPN and CDR2 SVGIG (reference sequence). V lost 1 base and J lost 5; bases outside the gene matches: 5. As DNA, the CDR3 is TGTGCCTGGAGTGGCGGGAGTTGGGACGAGCAGTACTTC. Protein product: CAWSGGSWDEQYF.

This clone was observed a few times. The rearrangement links TRBV9 to TRBJ2-3; 10 bases are a match to TRBD1. This CDR3 spans 19 amino acids. V lost 4 bases and J lost 2; bases outside the gene matches: 16. Germline V gene data show CDR1 as SGDLS and CDR2 as YYNGEE. DNA of the CDR3: TGTGCCAGCAGCCCGACGGGGACAGGGGCAGCCGGTCTCACAGATACGCAGTATTTT. As protein: CASSPTGTGAAGLTDTQYF.

This chain uses TRBV27 with TRBJ2-7; maybe TRBD2 (6 bases). The CDR3 totals 14 residues. The germline gives CDR1 MNHEY, CDR2 SMNVEV (reference sequence). Trimming left V 9 bases short and J 0 bases short, with 15 bases between. The CDR3 reads CARRGLRTSYEQYF. The CDR3 coding sequence is TGTGCCAGGAGGGGACTCCGCACCTCCTACGAGCAGTACTTC.

The CDR3 region has the DNA TGCGCCAGCAGCCAAGGAACCTTCGACAGGAGGTACGAGCAGTACTTC. Translation gives CASSQGTFDRRYEQYF. The chain employs TRBV4-1 and TRBJ2-7; D perhaps matches TRBD1 (6 bases). Trimming pared 1 base from V and 4 bases from J, leaving 17 bases between. The CDR3 length is 16 residues. Germline loops: CDR1 MGHRA, CDR2 YSYEKL.

The chain is built from TRBV21-1 and TRBJ2-5; the tabulated D call, TRBD2, remains unverified against the DNA. TRBV21-1 is given as a pseudogene. CDR3 length equals 17 residues. The DNA of the CDR3 is TGTGCCAGCAGCAAAGGACTAGCGGGAGGGCCATGTGAGACCCAGTACTTC. This sequence encodes CASSKGLAGGPCETQYF.

This clone has a single count. This rearrangement joins TRBV4-3 to TRBJ2-1, with 13 bases aligning to TRBD2. Germline V lookup: CDR1 LGHNA, CDR2 YSLEER. This CDR3 is 15 amino acids long. V lost 4 bases to trimming and J lost 5 bases; unmatched junction nucleotides: 2. Written as DNA, the CDR3 is TGCGCCAGCAGCCCGACTAGCGGGGGGAACAATGAGCAGTTCTTC. Its translation is CASSPTSGGNNEQFF.

The rearrangement joins TRBV7-3 to TRBJ2-1; 9 positions agree with TRBD1. The junction had 7 bases not matched to a gene; V was cut back by 5 bases and J by 11 bases. Germline lookup yields CDR1 SGHTA and CDR2 FQGTGA. This CDR3 comprises 13 residues. CDR3 coding DNA: TGTGCCAGCAGCCCGGGGACAGGGTCACAGCAGTTCTTC. Protein: CASSPGTGSQQFF.